The 3 T cell receptor beta chains presented below share a single source sample, sequenced in a study of PD-L1 blockade in urothelial cancer. The protocol was immunoSEQ multiplex PCR, while the TCRdb copy is restricted to in-frame clones and leaves out a portion. The sample contains 100,000 or so clones, 91% of which appear only once. The specimen was PBMCs, collected around atezolizumab (anti-PD-L1) treatment. All receptors derive from a woman aged 80 or over with urothelial cancer.

The chain combines TRBV2 with TRBJ2-7, with D possibly TRBD2 on 5 matching bases. In germline, CDR1 is SNHLY, CDR2 FYNNEI. The V gene lost 4 bases and the J gene lost 6 bases, with 19 bases spanning the gap. The CDR3 sequence is 15 residues long. CDR3 nucleotide sequence: TGTGCCAGCAGTGTATTGGACGGGGTTGTGGGCGAGCAGTACTTC. This encodes CASSVLDGVVGEQYF.

J is TRBJ1-4 and V is TRBV2, with 8 nucleotides matching TRBD1. The CDR3 runs to 14 residues. The V gene's germline CDR1 is SNHLY and CDR2 FYNNEI. J gave up 4 bases and V 7 bases, and 5 bases lay outside the gene matches. CDR3 residues: CASKAGQVNEKLFF. CDR3 DNA: TGTGCCAGCAAAGCGGGACAGGTTAATGAAAAACTGTTTTTT.

This chain joins TRBV11-2 and TRBJ1-4, with 8 bases lining up with TRBD1. CDR3 size: 14 residues. V gave up 5 bases and J gave up 8 bases; unmatched junction bases: 7. Germline values: CDR1 SGHAT, CDR2 FQNNGV. In DNA form, the CDR3 reads TGTGCCAGCAGCGTCAGGGGGCGCGTCGAAAAACTGTTTTTT. It specifies CASSVRGRVEKLFF.